The 20 T cell receptor beta chains below were found in one sample sequenced in a study of T cells in Graves' hyperthyroidism and ophthalmopathy. Researchers took RNA transcripts and amplified the TCR beta CDR3 regions from them. Researchers ran a first-round RT-PCR on the TCR CDR3 using the HTBI primer set. From the multiplex PCR reads, TCRdb called clonotypes with MiXCR, one entry per CDR3 protein. The repertoire holds 550,000 to 850,000 distinct CDR3 sequences, with around 20% as singletons. What was sequenced was blood. These TCRs come from a woman in her 50s with Graves' hyperthyroidism that later progressed to Graves' ophthalmopathy.

This clonotype was detected many times. V usage is TRBV10-3 and J usage is TRBJ2-5; D is perhaps TRBD2 (5 bases). V lost 2 bases to trimming and J lost 1 base, with 14 bases between them. This CDR3 region has 16 residues. Germline CDR1 ENHRY, CDR2 SYGVKD. CDR3 residues: CAISETGGRAQETQYF. CDR3 DNA sequence: TGTGCCATCAGTGAGACCGGAGGAAGAGCCCAAGAGACCCAGTACTTC.

The chain is built from TRBV20-1 and TRBJ2-5, with unresolved D. CDR3 length equals 15 residues. Germline loops: CDR1 DFQATT, CDR2 SNEGSKA (reference sequence). Trimming took off 0 bases at V and 1 base at J, with 12 bases between the two ends. Written as DNA, the CDR3 is TGCAGTGCTAGAGATGGCCAGGAAAGCCAAGAGACCCAGTACTTC. Residues: CSARDGQESQETQYF.

Only a few counts were recorded for this clonotype. The chain links TRBV6-1 to TRBJ1-1, with D possibly TRBD1 on 5 matching bases. Deletions cut 5 bases from V and 5 bases from J, with 18 bases between. The CDR3 consists of 15 residues. Germline V lookup: CDR1 MNHNS, CDR2 SASEGT. This chain's CDR3 is CASSYFGREGTEAFF. DNA for the CDR3: TGTGCCAGCAGTTACTTTGGGAGGGAGGGGACTGAAGCTTTCTTT.

This rearrangement joins TRBV20-1 to TRBJ2-4; D gene unclear. The CDR3 is 13 residues long. V was clipped by 3 bases and J by 0 bases, with 6 bases between them. CDR1 is DFQATT, CDR2 SNEGSKA, per germline (reference sequence). This CDR3 reads CSASRSAKNIQYF. DNA for the CDR3: TGCAGTGCTAGTCGTTCAGCCAAAAACATTCAGTACTTC.

This clonotype was found a few times. J is TRBJ2-7 and V is TRBV15; D is undetermined. V dropped 0 bases and J dropped 3 bases, with 12 bases sitting between them. Germline CDR1 is LNHNV and CDR2 is YYDKDF (reference sequence). This CDR3 spans 15 amino acids. CDR3 amino acids: CATSRDQKVDYEQYF. DNA of the CDR3: TGTGCCACCAGCAGAGATCAGAAGGTGGACTACGAGCAGTACTTC.

This rearrangement joins TRBV19 to TRBJ1-5; tentative D call: TRBD1 (6 bases). CDR1 is LNHDA and CDR2 is SQIVND in the germline V gene (reference sequence). V was trimmed by 0 bases and J by 7 bases, leaving 16 bases between them. The CDR3 has 16 residues. The CDR3 spells CASSIEQTGSEQPQHF. The CDR3 coding sequence is TGTGCCAGTAGTATAGAGCAGACAGGCTCAGAACAGCCCCAGCATTTT.

This clonotype was detected many times. The chain links TRBV11-2 to TRBJ2-1, with 10 bases matching TRBD2. The V gene's germline CDR1 is SGHAT and CDR2 FQNNGV. This CDR3 spans 17 amino acids. V dropped 10 bases and J dropped 5; count of bases not matched to a gene: 17. The chain's CDR3 is CATQRVAGGFFNNEQFF. The CDR3 DNA is TGTGCCACCCAAAGGGTAGCGGGGGGTTTTTTCAACAATGAGCAGTTCTTC.

The chain uses TRBV4-1 and TRBJ1-5; D not certain. V lost 3 bases, J lost 0 bases, and 12 bases lay in between. The V gene's germline CDR1 is MGHRA and CDR2 YSYEKL. The length of the CDR3 is 16 residues. The CDR3 region has the DNA TGCGCCAGCAGCCACCGAGTCGATTATAGCAATCAGCCCCAGCATTTT. Translated: CASSHRVDYSNQPQHF.

This clonotype turned up a few times. The rearrangement uses TRBV5-8 and TRBJ1-3, with unresolved D. This CDR3 region has 14 residues. From germline, CDR1 is SGHTS and CDR2 YDEGEE. V gave up 0 bases and J gave up 9 bases, with 13 bases separating them. The CDR3 bases are TGTGCCAGCAGCTTGGGCGAGGCCAGAATCACCATATATTTT. This translates into CASSLGEARITIYF.

Comments on this clonotype: Being one base from a much bigger clone, this may be a read error. The J gene is TRBJ1-4, the V gene TRBV30, with no clear D. The CDR3 has 13 residues. CDR1 GTSNPN and CDR2 SVGIG come from the germline V gene (reference sequence). The CDR3 sequence: CAWTIGSNEKMFF. CDR3 in DNA: TGTGCCTGGACTATTGGATCTAATGAAAAAATGTTTTTT.

Many counts were recorded for this clonotype. The chain couples TRBV4-1 to TRBJ2-7; 8 bases match TRBD1. The ends lost 0 bases at V and 6 bases at J; junction bases unmatched: 7. The germline V gene encodes CDR1 MGHRA and CDR2 YSYEKL. The CDR3 covers 15 residues. Written as DNA, the CDR3 is TGCGCCAGCAGCCAAGAGATGACAGGGGCGCGCGAGCAGTACTTC. This translates into CASSQEMTGAREQYF.

This chain links TRBV15 with TRBJ1-3, with 9 bases fitting TRBD1. Germline V gene data show CDR1 as LNHNV and CDR2 as YYDKDF (reference sequence). The J segment lost 5 bases and the V segment lost 2 bases, leaving 10 bases of the junction unmatched. This CDR3 region has 17 residues. CDR3 in amino acids: CATSRKTQGAYRNTIYF. In nucleotides, the CDR3 is TGTGCCACCAGCAGAAAGACACAGGGGGCTTATCGAAACACCATATATTTT.

This clonotype was found a few times. The chain uses TRBV3-1 and TRBJ1-2; maybe TRBD1 (6 bases). Between the trimmed V and J ends, which lost 4 bases and 4 bases, there was a span of 13 bases. The CDR3 loop spans 14 amino acids. Looked up from germline, CDR1 is LGHDT and CDR2 is YNNKEL (reference sequence). This CDR3 is CASSLRDTFYGYTF. DNA of the CDR3: TGTGCCAGCAGCCTCCGGGACACCTTCTATGGCTACACCTTC.

V and J are TRBV12-3 or TRBV12-4 and TRBJ1-1; D not certain. This CDR3 contains 12 residues. The V end lost 4 bases, the J end lost 3 bases, and 6 bases lay between the germline ends. CDR3 sequence: CASSSWDTEAFF. CDR3 nucleotides: TGTGCCAGCAGTTCTTGGGACACTGAAGCTTTCTTT.

The chain combines TRBV7-2 with TRBJ1-1; TRBD1 is a possible D gene (5 bases). The germline V gene has CDR1 SGHTA and CDR2 FQGNSA. V lost 3 bases and J 9 bases, leaving 14 bases between the germline ends. The CDR3 spans 13 residues. This chain's CDR3 is CASSFLGEGKAFF. CDR3 coding DNA: TGTGCCAGCAGCTTCCTAGGGGAGGGTAAAGCTTTCTTT.

V gene TRBV10-3 combines with J gene TRBJ2-3; TRBD2 aligns across 8 bases. V lost 11 bases and J lost 1; bases outside the gene matches: 8. Per germline, CDR1 ENHRY and CDR2 SYGVKD. The CDR3 runs to 14 residues. CDR3 loop: CASSGSGGTDTQYF. DNA for the CDR3: TGTGCCTCCAGCGGTAGCGGGGGCACAGATACGCAGTATTTT.

This chain uses TRBV20-1 with TRBJ2-3, with D uncertain. Trimming cost V 3 bases and J 4 bases, with 5 bases left between them. CDR1 DFQATT and CDR2 SNEGSKA come from the germline V gene (reference sequence). This CDR3 contains 11 residues. CDR3 sequence: CSASFPDTQYF. The DNA for the CDR3 is TGCAGTGCTAGTTTCCCAGATACGCAGTATTTT.

This clonotype was recorded a few times. The chain combines TRBV15 with TRBJ2-1, with D perhaps matching TRBD1 (6 bases). V was pared by 1 base and J by 4 bases, with 14 bases between. Germline values: CDR1 LNHNV, CDR2 YYDKDF (reference sequence). CDR3 length: 16 amino acids. The CDR3, as DNA: TGTGCCACCAGCAGAGGGACAGAAATGGGGTACAATGAGCAGTTCTTC. It specifies CATSRGTEMGYNEQFF.

At least ten counts were recorded for this clonotype. V gene TRBV15 combines with J gene TRBJ1-1, with D possibly being TRBD1 (6 bases). The V gene's germline CDR1 is LNHNV and CDR2 YYDKDF (reference sequence). V lost 3 bases and J 5 bases, leaving 16 bases between the germline ends. This CDR3 region has 15 residues. CDR3 nucleotides: TGTGCCACCAGCAGCCCCCGGACAGTCAATACTGAAGCTTTCTTT. Amino acid sequence: CATSSPRTVNTEAFF.

This sequence joins TRBV11-1 and TRBJ2-3; possible D gene TRBD2, 7 bases. Per the germline V gene, CDR1 is SGHAT and CDR2 is FQDESV (reference sequence). The CDR3 runs to 13 residues. Trimming cost V 5 bases and J 2 bases, with 8 bases left between them. The CDR3 DNA sequence: TGTGCCAGCAGCCGGGGGGCCACAGATACGCAGTATTTT. It yields the protein CASSRGATDTQYF.